The rows below give T cell receptor beta chains drawn from one sample of a study of OX40 agonist ivuxolimab in advanced cancers. Data came from immunoSEQ multiplex PCR; TCRdb stores just in-frame clones and leaves some out. Of 63,000 or so clones listed, 70% to 90% are singletons. This specimen was CD4+ or CD8+ T cells sorted from blood, taken in a trial of the OX40 agonist ivuxolimab. The receptors stem from an adult with an advanced solid tumor such as melanoma, head and neck, liver or kidney cancer. CDR3s include the opening cysteine and the closing phenylalanine or tryptophan. The D gene is left open where the match is weak. For some rows the clone size is stated as once, few or many, or as a class when expanded; others skip it.

>-|TRBV6-1|-|TRBJ1-1
CASSEAGESF
TGTGCCAGCAGTGAAGCGGGCGAGTCCTTT
>-|TRBV7-3|-|TRBJ1-2
CASSPVGGRDYGYTF
TGTGCCAGCAGCCCCGTTGGGGGGCGCGACTATGGCTACACCTTC
>TRBD2|TRBV7-3|-|TRBJ2-5
CASSLGLAGVETQYF
TGTGCCAGCAGCTTGGGGCTAGCGGGAGTGGAGACCCAGTACTTC
>TRBD2|TRBV7-9|-|TRBJ2-7
CASLVAGVGEQYF
TGTGCCAGCTTGGTAGCGGGAGTAGGCGAGCAGTACTTC
>TRBD1|TRBV19|-|TRBJ1-1
CASTTSGTGLRDTEAFF
TGTGCCAGTACGACCTCCGGGACAGGGCTCCGTGACACTGAAGCTTTCTTT
>-|TRBV21-1|-|TRBJ2-7
CASSPVLFWYLSSYEQYF
TGTGCCAGCAGCCCCGTTTTGTTTTGGTACTTAAGCTCCTACGAGCAGTACTTC
>-|TRBV7-2|-|TRBJ2-3
CASSLGATDTQYF
TGTGCCAGCAGCTTAGGGGCCACAGATACGCAGTATTTT
>-|TRBV29-1|-|TRBJ2-3
CSVDSGAAGASTDTQYF
TGCAGCGTTGACTCAGGGGCGGCGGGGGCCTCCACAGATACGCAGTATTTT
>-|TRBV19|-|TRBJ2-7
CASSIFGETYEQYF
TGTGCCAGTAGTATATTCGGGGAGACCTACGAGCAGTACTTC
>-|TRBV6-5|once|TRBJ2-5
CASSYSKWETQYF
TGTGCCAGCAGTTACTCGAAATGGGAGACCCAGTACTTC
>TRBD2|TRBV5-1|-|TRBJ2-1
CASSLAQAGGGEQFF
TGCGCCAGCAGCTTGGCCCAAGCGGGAGGGGGTGAGCAGTTCTTC
>-|TRBV19|-|TRBJ2-3
CASSISGDPDTQYF
TGTGCCAGTAGTATCTCGGGTGACCCAGATACGCAGTATTTT
>-|TRBV5-1|-|TRBJ2-3
CASSAVLTDTQYF
TGCGCCAGCAGCGCCGTGCTTACAGATACGCAGTATTTT
>-|TRBV7-3|-|TRBJ1-1
CASSYDRNTEAFF
TGTGCCAGCAGCTACGACAGGAACACTGAAGCTTTCTTT
>-|TRBV6-4|once|TRBJ2-3
CASSALATTDTQYF
TGTGCCAGCAGTGCCCTAGCGACGACAGATACGCAGTATTTT
>TRBD2|TRBV5-4|-|TRBJ2-3
CASSPGTSGAKDTQYF
TGTGCCAGCAGCCCCGGGACTAGCGGGGCAAAAGATACGCAGTATTTT
>TRBD2|TRBV6-6|-|TRBJ2-3
CASSPLAGVTDTQYF
TGTGCCAGCAGTCCCCTAGCGGGAGTTACAGATACGCAGTATTTT
>TRBD1|TRBV10-3|-|TRBJ2-7
CAISAGQGAYEQYF
TGTGCCATCAGTGCAGGACAGGGCGCCTACGAGCAGTACTTC
>-|TRBV10-3|-|TRBJ1-6
CATGGSGTSPLHF
TGTGCCACCGGGGGGTCGGGGACTTCACCCCTCCACTTT
>-|TRBV10-1|-|TRBJ1-1
CASSRNRNTEAFF
TGCGCCAGCAGTCGAAACAGAAACACTGAAGCTTTCTTT
>TRBD2|TRBV7-6|-|TRBJ2-1
CASSPGGLSHNEQFF
TGTGCCAGCAGCCCGGGGGGGCTCTCCCACAATGAGCAGTTCTTC
>-|TRBV30|-|TRBJ1-3
CAWNAGDSGNTIYF
TGTGCCTGGAATGCCGGGGACTCTGGAAACACCATATATTTT
>-|TRBV10-1|-|TRBJ1-5
CASSDRGSNQPQHF
TGCGCCAGCAGTGACAGGGGTAGCAATCAGCCCCAGCATTTT
>TRBD1|TRBV4-3|-|TRBJ1-1
CASSHLRTGRDSEAFF
TGCGCCAGCAGCCATCTGCGGACAGGGCGAGACTCTGAAGCTTTCTTT
>TRBD2|TRBV7-2|-|TRBJ2-3
CASSWTSGATDTQYF
TGTGCCAGCAGCTGGACTAGCGGGGCAACAGATACGCAGTATTTT
>-|TRBV27|-|TRBJ1-2
CASSSPGANYGYTF
TGTGCCAGCAGTTCGCCCGGGGCGAACTATGGCTACACCTTC
>-|TRBV18|-|TRBJ1-1
CASSPNRNTEAFF
TGTGCCAGCTCACCGAACAGGAACACTGAAGCTTTCTTT
>TRBD1|TRBV7-9|-|TRBJ2-3
CAGQNPGGSTDTQYF
TGTGCCGGACAAAACCCAGGGGGAAGTACAGATACGCAGTATTTT
>-|TRBV5-6|-|TRBJ2-2
CASSSVGSELFF
TGTGCCAGCAGCTCAGTAGGTTCGGAGCTGTTTTTT